Only a few counts were recorded for the clone carrying this T cell receptor (beta chain). V lost 3 bases, J lost 4 bases, and 4 bases lay in between. Germline CDR1 and CDR2: KGHSH and LQKENI. The CDR3 runs 11 residues. These data come from a study of T-cell reconstitution after alpha-beta-depleted transplantation in children. During its preparation, the TCRbeta library received unique molecular identifiers. TCRdb itself ran the PCR reads through MiXCR, one entry per CDR3 protein. The sample contains around 340,000 distinct CDR3 sequences, 10% to 15% of which appear only once. Here the sequenced sample was PBMCs, taken from the stem cell graft. The V call is TRBV18, the J call TRBJ2-7; D uncertain. This receptor was taken from a human donor who donated a stem cell graft to a child with Fanconi anemia. For the CDR3, the DNA is TGTGCCAGCTCACCCCAGTACGAGCAGTACTTC. Its translation: CASSPQYEQYF.